This is a list of T cell receptor beta chains from one sample in a study of cytomegalovirus exposure and HLA in healthy donors. Libraries were prepared by immunoSEQ multiplex PCR; TCRdb keeps only in-frame clonotypes and omits some of them. This table holds some 42,000 clones, around 50% found once. Sequencing was performed on PBMCs. The receptors here all came from a human donor in good health. The CDR3 runs from the conserved cysteine through the conserved F or W. The order of the fields is J gene, clone size, D gene, V gene, CDR3 length, CDR3 DNA, CDR3 protein. A D gene is named only where the DNA matches it firmly. Size is omitted from some rows. Given values are once, few, many or a class for expanded clones.

j_gene: TRBJ1-1
abundance: NA
d_gene: NA
v_gene: TRBV29-1
len: 12
CDR3nt: TGCAGCTTAAGACACAACACGAATGAAGCTTTCTTT
CDR3aa: CSLRHNTNEAFF

j_gene: TRBJ2-1
abundance: NA
d_gene: TRBD2
v_gene: TRBV27
len: 18
CDR3nt: TGTGCCAGCAGCCACGGCCGGTGGACTAGCGGGCCACCTCGGGAGCAGTTCTTC
CDR3aa: CASSHGRWTSGPPREQFF

j_gene: TRBJ2-2
abundance: NA
d_gene: NA
v_gene: TRBV18
len: 15
CDR3nt: TGTGCCAGCTCACAAGGACAAGGCTCCACCGGGGAGCTGTTTTTT
CDR3aa: CASSQGQGSTGELFF

j_gene: TRBJ1-2
abundance: few
d_gene: TRBD1
v_gene: TRBV2
len: 16
CDR3nt: TGTGCCAGCAGTGAAAGGGGACAGGGGGTCCTTTATGGCTACACCTTC
CDR3aa: CASSERGQGVLYGYTF

j_gene: TRBJ2-7
abundance: few
d_gene: TRBD1
v_gene: TRBV11-3
len: 14
CDR3nt: TGTGCCAGCAGCCAGAGAGGACAGGGCTACGAGCAGTACTTC
CDR3aa: CASSQRGQGYEQYF

j_gene: TRBJ2-3
abundance: NA
d_gene: TRBD2
v_gene: TRBV11-3
len: 16
CDR3nt: TGTGCCAGCAGCTGGGCCCGGAGCGGGAGTCCAGATACGCAGTATTTT
CDR3aa: CASSWARSGSPDTQYF

j_gene: TRBJ1-4
abundance: NA
d_gene: NA
v_gene: TRBV6-5
len: 13
CDR3nt: TGTGCCAGCAGTTACTCAGGGACAGAAAAACTGTTTTTT
CDR3aa: CASSYSGTEKLFF

j_gene: TRBJ1-5
abundance: few
d_gene: NA
v_gene: TRBV6-1
len: 15
CDR3nt: TGTGCCAGCAGTTCGGGGGTGATGGGCAATCAGCCCCAGCATTTT
CDR3aa: CASSSGVMGNQPQHF

j_gene: TRBJ2-5
abundance: NA
d_gene: NA
v_gene: TRBV9
len: 13
CDR3nt: TGTGCCAGCAGCGAGGCGGGGCGAGAGACCCAGTACTTC
CDR3aa: CASSEAGRETQYF

j_gene: TRBJ2-5
abundance: NA
d_gene: TRBD2
v_gene: TRBV15
len: 17
CDR3nt: TGTGCCACCAGCAGAGATAGAGGACTAGCGGGGGGGGAGACCCAGTACTTC
CDR3aa: CATSRDRGLAGGETQYF

j_gene: TRBJ1-6
abundance: NA
d_gene: NA
v_gene: TRBV18
len: 15
CDR3nt: TGTGCCAGCTCACCGTCGACACCACAGAATTCACCCCTCCACTTT
CDR3aa: CASSPSTPQNSPLHF